This section outlines one TCR beta chain sequence together with its context. The ends were cut back, 1 base at V and 7 bases at J, with 17 bases in the middle. This CDR3 is built from 17 residues. Germline values: CDR1 LNHNV, CDR2 YYDKDF (reference sequence). Clones were sequenced by immunoSEQ multiplex PCR, and TCRdb holds only the in-frame ones, with some missing. The sample includes about 27,000 clones, roughly 80% of them seen just once. There was relapse after autologous stem cell transplantation in every patient, and there was variation in brentuximab vedotin exposure. Starting with thawed PBMCs, CD4+ T cells were purified by magnetic negative selection. The data stem from a study of PD-1 blockade in classical Hodgkin lymphoma.

This TCR was sampled from a human donor with classical Hodgkin lymphoma. This rearrangement joins TRBV15 to TRBJ1-6, with a possible D match to TRBD1 (5 bases). This sample comprised CD4+ T cells from blood, obtained at baseline. CDR3: CATSRVDMGLSNSPLHF. In DNA form, the CDR3 reads TGTGCCACCAGCAGAGTCGATATGGGACTATCCAATTCACCCCTCCACTTT.